This T cell receptor beta chain was retrieved from a study of blood T cell repertoires in COVID-19. As for the study in general: Samples taken during acute and convalescent COVID-19 were collected in the United States, Italy and Spain. In each case, the material was cDNA or gDNA derived from T cells, B-cell-depleted T cells, or PBMCs.

Methods used by the authors: For nucleated cells, counts were estimated from reference gene primer amplification. The method was immunoSEQ multiplex PCR; TCRdb's version includes in-frame clones alone and lacks a portion of them. The DNA gave D and trimming, while V, J and clone size come from that table. The sample has 120,000 to 150,000 clones, around 87% seen once. The material sequenced was peripheral blood. The receptor was derived from a woman aged 40-49 years with acute or convalescent COVID-19.

The CDR3 region is CASSQQGAGETQYF. DNA for the CDR3: TGTGCCAGCAGCCAACAGGGGGCCGGAGAGACCCAGTACTTC. The chain employs TRBV7-3 and TRBJ2-5; 9 bases fit TRBD1. The CDR3 covers 14 residues. V lost 5 bases to trimming and J lost 4 bases; unmatched junction nucleotides: 5. Germline-derived CDR1 and CDR2 are SGHTA and FQGTGA.